This TCR beta chain was sequenced during a study of metastatic and nonmetastatic thyroid tumors. As originally analysed: The study's classifier, a distant-metastasis tool for papillary thyroid cancer, was built using CDR3 differences across clinicopathological groups. TCRdb recomputed clones from the PCR reads via MiXCR. TCRdb assigned the V and J calls; the authors' analysis was not used. The profile covers 4,000 or so clones, with around 30% appearing a single time and under 20% taken by the ten largest. No treatment of any kind had been given to any patient before thyroid surgery. The sequence was obtained from a male donor with papillary thyroid cancer or a benign thyroid nodule (not recorded which). Some clones in this sample may be carry-over from other donors' samples. The sequenced sample consisted of adjacent normal tissue.

The CDR3 reads CASSLERGLGYYGYTF. The DNA of the CDR3 is TGTGCCAGCAGCTTAGAGCGGGGCCTGGGATACTATGGCTACACCTTC. The chain couples TRBV11-2 to TRBJ1-2, with a possible D match to TRBD1 (5 bases). CDR1 is SGHAT, CDR2 FQNNGV, per germline. V was clipped by 0 bases and J by 3 bases, with 14 bases between them. The CDR3 covers 16 residues. Looking up the rest from reference TRBV11-2 and TRBJ1-2 gives the full variable domain: EAGVAQSPRYKIIEKRQSVAFWCNPISGHATLYWYQQILGQGPKLLIQFQNNGVVDDSQLPKDRFSAERLKGVDSTLKIQPAKLEDSAVYLCASSLERGLGYYGYTFGSGTRLTVV.